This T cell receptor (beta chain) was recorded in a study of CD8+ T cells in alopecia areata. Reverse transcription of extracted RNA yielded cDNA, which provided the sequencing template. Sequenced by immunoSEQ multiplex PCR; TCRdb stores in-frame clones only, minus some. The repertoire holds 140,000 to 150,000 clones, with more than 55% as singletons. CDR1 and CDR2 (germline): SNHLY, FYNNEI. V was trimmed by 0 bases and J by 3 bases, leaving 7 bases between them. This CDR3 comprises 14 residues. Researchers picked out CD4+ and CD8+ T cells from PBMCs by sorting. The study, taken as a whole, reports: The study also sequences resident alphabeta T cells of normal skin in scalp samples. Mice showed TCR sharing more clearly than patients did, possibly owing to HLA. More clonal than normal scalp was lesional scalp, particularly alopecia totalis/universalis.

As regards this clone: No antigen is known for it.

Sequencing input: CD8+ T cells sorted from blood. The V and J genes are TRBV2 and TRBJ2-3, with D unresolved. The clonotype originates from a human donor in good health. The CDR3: CASSEAAWTDTQYF. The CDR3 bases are TGTGCCAGCAGTGAAGCTGCCTGGACAGATACGCAGTATTTT. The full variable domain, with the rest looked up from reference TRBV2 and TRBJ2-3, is EPEVTQTPSHQVTQMGQEVILRCVPISNHLYFYWYRQILGQKVEFLVSFYNNEISEKSEIFDDQFSVERPDGSNFTLKIRSTKLEDSAMYFCASSEAAWTDTQYFGPGTRLTVL.